A selection of T cell receptor beta chains follows, all from one sample in a study of blood T cell repertoires in COVID-19. This table comes from immunoSEQ multiplex PCR, and its TCRdb copy is limited to in-frame clones, with some not included. This sample carries around 250,000 clones, 85% of them seen once, and the ten largest clones take about 7%. The sample was PBMCs or T cells enriched from blood (not recorded which). Receptor source: a woman between 50 and 59 years old who had been exposed to COVID-19. Both conserved end residues are part of each CDR3. The order of the fields is V gene, J gene, CDR3 protein.

v_call: TRBV3-1/TRBV3-2
j_call: TRBJ2-1
cdr3_aa: CASSPDLGRNEQFF

v_call: TRBV6-5
j_call: TRBJ1-2
cdr3_aa: CASRVDGDYGYTF

v_call: TRBV21-1
j_call: TRBJ1-5
cdr3_aa: CASSPPTGMGNQPQHF

v_call: TRBV7-9
j_call: TRBJ2-7
cdr3_aa: CASSLRSSGQRSYEQYF

v_call: TRBV19
j_call: TRBJ1-6
cdr3_aa: CASSIARPGTANSPLHF

v_call: TRBV5-4
j_call: TRBJ1-1
cdr3_aa: CASSPELDGLNTEAFF

v_call: TRBV9
j_call: TRBJ2-2
cdr3_aa: CASSVTRGGGNTGELFF

v_call: TRBV24-1
j_call: TRBJ2-5
cdr3_aa: CATSDSGQGRETQYF

v_call: TRBV5-1
j_call: TRBJ2-3
cdr3_aa: CASSLDPTVPSTDTQYF

v_call: TRBV3-1/TRBV3-2
j_call: TRBJ1-2
cdr3_aa: CASSQTGNYGYTF

v_call: TRBV28
j_call: TRBJ1-1
cdr3_aa: CASRSLGQGNTEAFF

v_call: TRBV3-1/TRBV3-2
j_call: TRBJ1-1
cdr3_aa: CASTLRQGWGNTEAFF

v_call: TRBV3-1/TRBV3-2
j_call: TRBJ2-3
cdr3_aa: CASSQVPSGATDTQYF

v_call: TRBV7-2
j_call: TRBJ2-1
cdr3_aa: CASSVTHNLLSYNEQFF

v_call: TRBV27
j_call: TRBJ1-3
cdr3_aa: CASSPRGGTGLLSGNTIYF

v_call: TRBV10-3
j_call: TRBJ2-1
cdr3_aa: CATGDRGQSNSYNEQFF

v_call: TRBV27
j_call: TRBJ2-3
cdr3_aa: CASSLNPLYGTQYF

v_call: TRBV19
j_call: TRBJ2-5
cdr3_aa: CASSLNTGGETQYF

v_call: TRBV7-9
j_call: TRBJ1-2
cdr3_aa: CASTTVRASGYTF

v_call: TRBV23-1
j_call: TRBJ2-1
cdr3_aa: CASSRVGGTGIEQFF

v_call: TRBV23-1
j_call: TRBJ2-5
cdr3_aa: CASRNREGLETQYF

v_call: TRBV5-4
j_call: TRBJ2-7
cdr3_aa: CASSLRGSYEQYF

v_call: TRBV29-1
j_call: TRBJ1-1
cdr3_aa: CSVGTGGEYTEAFF

v_call: TRBV7-9
j_call: TRBJ1-2
cdr3_aa: CASSPTLKDYGYTF

v_call: TRBV19
j_call: TRBJ1-1
cdr3_aa: CASSITLNTEAFF

v_call: TRBV19
j_call: TRBJ1-3
cdr3_aa: CASTRTSSGNTIYF

v_call: TRBV11-2
j_call: TRBJ1-6
cdr3_aa: CASSLGAGSILHF

v_call: TRBV5-6
j_call: TRBJ2-7
cdr3_aa: CASSPSRTGLYEQYF

v_call: TRBV19
j_call: TRBJ2-3
cdr3_aa: CASSISGERDTQYF

v_call: TRBV16
j_call: TRBJ1-5
cdr3_aa: CASSQELNQPQHF

v_call: TRBV9
j_call: TRBJ1-2
cdr3_aa: CASSVEDSTLYGYTF

v_call: TRBV29-1
j_call: TRBJ2-1
cdr3_aa: CSVEVHYNEQFF

v_call: TRBV4-1
j_call: TRBJ1-1
cdr3_aa: CASSQDMEAFF

v_call: TRBV7-9
j_call: TRBJ2-2
cdr3_aa: CASSLDRVTGELFF

v_call: TRBV3-1/TRBV3-2
j_call: TRBJ1-5
cdr3_aa: CASSLRDQPQHF

v_call: TRBV3-1/TRBV3-2
j_call: TRBJ1-1
cdr3_aa: CASSHPTGATEAFF

v_call: TRBV24-1
j_call: TRBJ1-5
cdr3_aa: CATSSGQMYQPQHF

v_call: TRBV6-2/TRBV6-3
j_call: TRBJ2-5
cdr3_aa: CASSSGLAGKLETQYF

v_call: TRBV2
j_call: TRBJ2-3
cdr3_aa: CASSLGDRFTDTQYF

v_call: TRBV30
j_call: TRBJ2-5
cdr3_aa: CAWKAIGAYQETQYF

v_call: TRBV5-4
j_call: TRBJ2-5
cdr3_aa: CASSLPGPGQETQYF

v_call: TRBV28
j_call: TRBJ1-5
cdr3_aa: CASSFEGDYSNQPQHF

v_call: TRBV28
j_call: TRBJ2-3
cdr3_aa: CASTSATTDTQYF

v_call: TRBV5-1
j_call: TRBJ1-6
cdr3_aa: CASSFGQGISNSPLHF

v_call: TRBV29-1
j_call: TRBJ1-4
cdr3_aa: CSVAEEKLFF

v_call: TRBV6-1
j_call: TRBJ2-5
cdr3_aa: CASSEQGIETQYF